This note documents a single TCR beta chain sequence. This clonotype came up many times. The clone's antigen remains unknown. No per-base quality is available; no much larger clone lies one base away. This sample is drawn from a study of early T cells in non-severe SARS-CoV-2 infection (dated by TCRdb to about 2021). With regard to the full study: TCR sequencing used bulk RNA from unsorted whole blood, so alpha and beta chains could not be paired.

Libraries were built with 5' RACE. Sequencing instrument: NextSeq 500. In the TCR library protocol, unique molecular identifiers were attached to individual cDNA molecules to correct for PCR bias and sequencing error. TCR alpha and beta chains were both sequenced, and the abundances of alpha and beta sequences in each sample were closely correlated with each other. Regarding the original processing steps: Decombinator V4 was used to perform V gene, J gene and CDR3 annotation of TCR sequences. TCRs were defined as expanded if a significant change between any two time points was detected under a Poisson model with p below 0.0001. TCR abundances were normalised to the total number of TCRs sequenced per sample and were expressed as counts per million. TRAV1-2 paired with TRAJ12, TRAJ20 or TRAJ33 defined MAIT TCRs, while TRAV10 paired with TRAJ18 defined iNKT TCRs. VDJdb, accessed 1 November 2021, was searched for CMV, EBV and SARS-CoV-2 annotated TCRs, with TCRs annotated for multiple antigens excluded. The public reads were quality trimmed at Q25 with fastp and then assembled into clones with MiXCR by TCRdb, keeping productive beta chains. Each CDR3 protein gets just one entry, which takes the most common genes and DNA from the rows behind it. TCRdb's processing, not the authors', yielded these V and J calls. In all, the sample holds around 59,000 distinct CDR3 sequences, and roughly 12% of those were seen once. 3% to 4.5% of the sample comes from the top ten.

On the study overall, not on this receptor specifically: VDJdb matching was skewed toward anti-spike CD8 responses, so virus-specific expansions were likely underestimated and private and CD4 specificities were missed.

The CDR3 sequence holds 13 residues, the cysteine and phenylalanine included. Just the 39-base CDR3 DNA is kept, in frame starting at base 1. The germline V gene (reference sequence) specifies DFQATT as CDR1 and SNEGSKA as CDR2. The germline ends are 13 bases apart after V is trimmed by 4 bases and J by 9 bases. A case-control design nested within a healthcare worker cohort in London, UK, was used, with weekly nasopharyngeal swab PCR tests and blood sampling performed. Healthcare workers were enrolled in the week of the UK lockdown, from 23 to 31 March 2020, and were followed every week for up to roughly 15 weeks.

Recombination connected TRBV20-1 to TRBJ1-6; the D segment could be TRBD1, given 6 matching bases. The specimen was whole blood. This sequence was found in an adult who was a healthcare worker with PCR-confirmed SARS-CoV-2 infection or an uninfected control (not recorded which). The CDR3: CSAIQGGGSPLHF. The DNA sequence follows: TGCAGTGCTATTCAAGGGGGAGGTTCACCCCTCCACTTT.